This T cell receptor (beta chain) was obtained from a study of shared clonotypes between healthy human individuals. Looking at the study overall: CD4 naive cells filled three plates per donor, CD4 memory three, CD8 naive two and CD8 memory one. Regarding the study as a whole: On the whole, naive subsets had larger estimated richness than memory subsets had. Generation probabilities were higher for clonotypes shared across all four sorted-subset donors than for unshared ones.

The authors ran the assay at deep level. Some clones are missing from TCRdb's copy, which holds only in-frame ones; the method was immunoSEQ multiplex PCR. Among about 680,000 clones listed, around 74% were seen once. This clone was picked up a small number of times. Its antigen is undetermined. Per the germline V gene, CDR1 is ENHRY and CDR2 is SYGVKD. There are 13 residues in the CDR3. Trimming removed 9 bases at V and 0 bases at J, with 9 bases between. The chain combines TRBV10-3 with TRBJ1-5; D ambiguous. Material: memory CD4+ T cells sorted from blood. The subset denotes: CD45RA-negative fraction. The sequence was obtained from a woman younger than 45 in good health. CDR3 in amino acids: CAIGLISNQPQHF. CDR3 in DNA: TGTGCCATAGGACTCATTAGCAATCAGCCCCAGCATTTT.